This T cell receptor beta chain was captured by sequencing in a study of blood T cell repertoires in COVID-19 (dated by TCRdb to the early 2020s). Regarding the research as a whole: Samples covering the acute and convalescent phases of COVID-19 were provided by collaborators in the United States, Italy and Spain. The repertoires were released in a freely available public database intended as a resource for research on the immune response to SARS-CoV-2. Where available, HLA class I and class II types were obtained from metadata supplied by the sample provider rather than from assay-based typing. Nearly every sample came with metadata listing a de-identified subject ID, COVID-19 status, age in years and sex. The dataset comprised deeply sampled blood TCRbeta repertoires from subjects exposed to, actively infected with, or recovered from COVID-19. The samples were drawn from two sources: the first 160 participants of the ongoing ImmuneRACE study, and 950 to 1,500 subjects contributed by 6 global collaborators. The prospective study material was composed of cDNA or gDNA derived from T cells, B-cell-depleted T cells, or PBMCs.

TCRbeta CDR3 regions were amplified from genomic DNA by means of the immunoSEQ Assay, a bias-controlled multiplex PCR. The published analysis was carried out like this. Within the assay, amplification of reference gene primers was used to estimate how many nucleated cells each sample contained. To quantify the absolute abundance of each unique TCRbeta CDR3 rearrangement, sequence reads were collapsed and filtered. Productive Simpson clonality was computed per sample as the square root of Simpson's diversity index over productive rearrangements. TCRdb re-hosts the immuneACCESS table, in-frame sequences only. Its copies lack some clones; in the studies checked, an unresolved V gene accounts for under half of them, and the cause for the rest is not known. The DNA was the basis for D and trimming; V, J and clone size are from that table. A total of 60,000 or so clones appear in this sample, around 83% of them only once. Approximately 3.5% of the sample is taken by the ten largest.

Collaborating institutions collected whole blood in K2EDTA tubes following their own protocols. For TCRbeta analysis, collaborators shipped samples in one of three forms: frozen whole blood, isolated PBMCs, or DNA extracted from either of those sample types. The research as a whole found: The quantity of clinical and demographic metadata differed by source and by participant and was supplied without curation.

A word on this clone: Its specific antigen is unknown. Qualities for individual bases were not recorded, and no much larger clone is one base off. Other DNA sequences in the same sample also yield this CDR3.

Here V drops 5 bases and J drops 3 bases, and the junction holds 4 bases not matched to any gene. From the cysteine up to the phenylalanine, the CDR3 has a length of 16 residues. Only the CDR3 part of the read is kept: 48 bases, read in frame from the first base. Taken from the germline V gene, the CDR1 and CDR2 loops are SGHTA and FQGTGA. This receptor was taken from a woman older than 75 with acute or convalescent COVID-19. The V gene is TRBV7-3 and the J gene is TRBJ2-1; the central 13 bases match TRBD2. The sequencing input was peripheral blood. The sequenced DNA is TGTGCCAGCAGCGCCGGACTAGCGGGAGACTACAATGAGCAGTTCTTC. It is translated as CASSAGLAGDYNEQFF.